This paragraph covers one T cell receptor (beta chain) sequence. The data were produced by immunoSEQ multiplex PCR, yet TCRdb's version contains in-frame clones alone and is incomplete. The sample contains tens of thousands of clones, approximately 89% of which appear only once. This entry belongs to a study of preoperative IRX-2 immunotherapy in early breast cancer. Documented treatment: preoperative locoregional IRX-2 cytokine immunotherapy. This CDR3 comprises 13 residues. Germline V lookup: CDR1 MNHGY, CDR2 SAAAGT. Between the trimmed V and J ends, which lost 6 bases and 1 base, there was a span of 9 bases.

The J gene is TRBJ1-1, the V gene TRBV6-8; D gene uncertain. The receptor's source is a human donor with breast cancer. The material sequenced was tumor tissue, taken after IRX-2 immunotherapy. The CDR3 region has the DNA TGTGCCAGCAGCAGAGAGACGAACACTGAAGCTTTCTTT. This sequence encodes CASSRETNTEAFF.